The 10 T cell receptor beta chains below were found in one sample sequenced in a study of T cell repertoires in cytomegalovirus infection. These TCRs' antigens remain unknown. TCRdb re-derived calls from the reads in MiXCR, one entry per CDR3 protein. The data show 20,000 or so distinct CDR3 sequences, with 20% to 25% seen just once and 91% held by the top ten. This sample comprised CD8+ T cells from cultured PBMCs, obtained from culture after CMV antigen stimulation. All receptors derive from a human donor in good health (CMV status not recorded). Some clones in this sample may be carry-over from other donors' samples.

This clonotype appeared a few times. The rearrangement uses TRBV29-1 and TRBJ2-1; 14 positions agree with TRBD2. The CDR3 spans 19 residues. The V gene end was trimmed by 3 bases and the J gene end by 0 bases; junction bases not matched to a gene: 10. Germline lookup yields CDR1 SQVTM and CDR2 ANQGSEA. The CDR3 protein is CSVEGWTSGGPTSYNEQFF. CDR3 coding DNA: TGCAGCGTTGAGGGGTGGACTAGCGGGGGGCCTACCTCCTACAATGAGCAGTTCTTC.

This clonotype has at least ten counts. The rearrangement joins TRBV7-9 to TRBJ1-2; D is perhaps TRBD1 (5 bases). This CDR3 comprises 13 residues. V lost 2 bases and J 6 bases, leaving 10 bases between the germline ends. The germline V gene has CDR1 SEHNR and CDR2 FQNEAQ (reference sequence). CDR3 DNA: TGTGCCAGCAGCTTAATGGCAGGGAATGGCTACACCTTC. Encoded protein: CASSLMAGNGYTF.

In its sample, this clonotype was seen a few times. The chain recombines TRBV27 with TRBJ1-5; tentatively, D is TRBD1 (6 bases). V lost 10 bases, J lost 1 base, and 11 bases lay in between. Germline CDR1 is MNHEY and CDR2 is SMNVEV (reference sequence). CDR3 size: 13 residues. CDR3 sequence (DNA): TGTGCCAAACACGGACAGAGCAATCAGCCCCAGCATTTT. Its protein is CAKHGQSNQPQHF.

This clonotype was seen at least ten times. The chain employs TRBV7-9 and TRBJ1-1, with TRBD1 as a possible D gene (6 bases). This CDR3 has 15 residues. V was trimmed by 2 bases and J by 5 bases, leaving 15 bases between them. Germline CDR1 reads SEHNR; CDR2 reads FQNEAQ (reference sequence). CDR3 DNA: TGTGCCAGCAGCTTAAAGAACAGGGTAGGGACTGAAGCTTTCTTT. It yields the protein CASSLKNRVGTEAFF.

The gene calls are TRBV20-1 and TRBJ1-4; no firm D call. CDR3 length equals 13 residues. With 1 base removed from V and 2 bases from J, the gap between germline ends came to 5 bases. Germline assignment: CDR1 DFQATT and CDR2 SNEGSKA (reference sequence). CDR3 sequence (DNA): TGCAGTGCTAGAGGCGGTACTAATGAAAAACTGTTTTTT. Protein: CSARGGTNEKLFF.

This clonotype was counted between two and nine times. This chain joins TRBV4-2 and TRBJ2-4; 15 bases align to TRBD2. The germline V gene has CDR1 LGHNA and CDR2 YNFKEQ. V dropped 0 bases and J dropped 8; count of bases not matched to a gene: 14. The CDR3 is 20 residues long. The CDR3 DNA reads TGTGCCAGCAGCCAAGATCTTTTTGGACTAGCGGGGGGGCCGAGGGACATTCAGTACTTC. Encoded protein: CASSQDLFGLAGGPRDIQYF.

This rearrangement joins TRBV2 to TRBJ2-1; D perhaps matches TRBD2 (7 bases). Deletions cut 6 bases from V and 6 bases from J, with 18 bases between. The CDR3 has 15 amino acids. Germline lookup yields CDR1 SNHLY and CDR2 FYNNEI. Written as DNA, the CDR3 is TGTGCCAGCAGACCCACGGGGGGCGGATTCAATGAGCAGTTCTTC. Translation: CASRPTGGGFNEQFF.

Notes on this clonotype: A junction end diverges from the germline sequence, so it may reflect a read error. This rearrangement joins TRBV19 to TRBJ2-5; D not certain. Germline lookup yields CDR1 LNHDA and CDR2 SQIVND (reference sequence). The CDR3 consists of 13 residues. CDR3 in amino acids: CANSELLVETQYF. CDR3 in DNA: TGTGCCAATAGTGAGTTGTTGGTGGAGACCCAGTACTTC.

The rearrangement links TRBV12-3 or TRBV12-4 to TRBJ1-5; D not certain. V was pared by 6 bases and J by 2 bases, with 11 bases between. CDR3 length equals 14 residues. CDR3 sequence: CASRGGMGNQPQHF. The CDR3 DNA sequence: TGTGCCAGCAGGGGAGGGATGGGCAATCAGCCCCAGCATTTT.

The chain uses TRBV27 and TRBJ2-1, with 9 positions matching TRBD2. This CDR3 has 13 residues. CDR1 and CDR2 from the germline V gene are MNHEY and SMNVEV (reference sequence). The junction had 4 bases not matched to a gene; V was cut back by 3 bases and J by 10 bases. CDR3 sequence reads: CASSFGGGGEQFF. The CDR3 DNA is TGTGCCAGCAGTTTTGGCGGGGGGGGAGAGCAGTTCTTC.